The 9 T cell receptor beta chains given below trace back to one sample, sequenced in a study of T-cell reconstitution after alpha-beta-depleted transplantation in children. Unique molecular identifiers were incorporated when the TCRbeta library was constructed. TCRdb redid the calling of the PCR reads with MiXCR, one entry per CDR3 protein. The table records some 110,000 distinct CDR3 sequences, approximately 10% of them present only once. Material: PBMCs, obtained before TCRalphabeta/CD19-depleted stem cell transplant. The receptor source for this set is a boy younger than 10 with acute lymphoblastic leukemia, due to receive a stem cell transplant.

This clonotype was detected many times. The V and J genes are TRBV5-1 and TRBJ2-1; either TRBD1 or TRBD2 may fit D (6 bases each). Germline CDR1 reads SGHRS; CDR2 reads YFSETQ. This CDR3 contains 15 residues. V was clipped by 2 bases and J by 8 bases, with 17 bases between them. CDR3: CASSFSQARGDEQFF. For the CDR3, the DNA is TGCGCCAGCAGCTTTTCCCAAGCGAGGGGGGATGAGCAGTTCTTC.

This clonotype turned up a few times. This chain connects TRBV20-1 to TRBJ2-5; 10 nucleotides agree with TRBD2. This CDR3 comprises 15 residues. Germline values: CDR1 DFQATT, CDR2 SNEGSKA (reference sequence). J gave up 5 bases and V 6 bases, and 12 bases lay outside the gene matches. The CDR3 here is CSAGELAGVVETQYF. In nucleotides, the CDR3 is TGCAGTGCCGGGGAGCTAGCGGGAGTTGTGGAGACCCAGTACTTC.

In its sample, this clonotype was seen many times. J is TRBJ2-7 and V is TRBV12-3 or TRBV12-4, with D perhaps matching TRBD1 (6 bases). The V and J ends lost 8 bases and 0 bases respectively, with 11 bases between them. This CDR3 is built from 13 residues. This CDR3 reads CASSGTRSYEQYF. The CDR3, as DNA: TGTGCCAGCTCCGGGACACGCTCCTACGAGCAGTACTTC.

This rearrangement joins TRBV15 to TRBJ2-1; a weak D match, TRBD1 (6 bases). Trimming took 3 bases from V and 4 from J, leaving 16 bases between them. The length of the CDR3 is 16 residues. CDR1 and CDR2 from the germline V gene are LNHNV and YYDKDF (reference sequence). The CDR3 region is CATSSSRDIRYNEQFF. DNA of the CDR3: TGTGCCACCAGCAGCTCCCGGGACATCCGATACAATGAGCAGTTCTTC.

Ten or more counts support this clonotype. V is TRBV12-3 or TRBV12-4 and J is TRBJ2-1; D perhaps matches TRBD2 (6 bases). The ends were cut back, 5 bases at V and 0 bases at J, with 11 bases in the middle. The CDR3 runs to 15 residues. The CDR3 loop reads CASSQRAVSYNEQFF. CDR3 coding DNA: TGTGCCAGCAGTCAGCGGGCCGTCTCCTACAATGAGCAGTTCTTC.

The chain carries TRBV4-1 and TRBJ2-3; perhaps D is TRBD1 or TRBD2 (5 bases each). The CDR3 runs to 16 residues. V was shortened by 0 bases and J by 1 base, with 11 bases between the two germline ends. Germline V gene lookup returns CDR1 MGHRA and CDR2 YSYEKL. The CDR3 sequence: CASSQDRGLRTDTQYF. Here the CDR3 DNA reads TGCGCCAGCAGCCAAGATCGGGGCCTACGCACAGATACGCAGTATTTT.

This clonotype has at least ten counts. The chain uses TRBV18 and TRBJ1-1, with 9 positions matching TRBD1. CDR3 length equals 18 residues. The germline V gene encodes CDR1 KGHSH and CDR2 LQKENI. V gave up 4 bases and J gave up 4 bases; unmatched junction bases: 16. The DNA of the CDR3 is TGTGCCAGCTCACGTCGCGGGACAGGGATACTATCGAGCACTGAAGCTTTCTTT. This codes for CASSRRGTGILSSTEAFF.

This chain joins TRBV28 and TRBJ2-1; 8 bases map to TRBD2. The ends lost 7 bases at V and 8 bases at J; junction bases unmatched: 10. Germline CDR1 is MDHEN and CDR2 is SYDVKM. This CDR3 spans 14 amino acids. CDR3 region: CASTRGGWFHEQFF. The CDR3 bases are TGTGCCAGCACCCGGGGGGGTTGGTTTCATGAGCAGTTCTTC.

The rearrangement joins TRBV20-1 to TRBJ2-3; 12 nucleotides agree with TRBD2. The CDR3 runs 14 residues. The V and J ends lost 4 bases and 3 bases, in that order; junction bases with no gene match: 2. CDR1 is DFQATT and CDR2 is SNEGSKA in the germline V gene (reference sequence). Here the CDR3 DNA reads TGCAGTGCTACCACTAGCGGGAGGACAGATACGCAGTATTTT. It yields the protein CSATTSGRTDTQYF.